Listed here are 11 T cell receptor beta chains from one sample, sequenced in a study of CD8 T cells in ankylosing spondylitis. Study results and caveats: Made up of eight or nine highly homologous variants, a TCR beta motif appeared characteristic of ankylosing spondylitis blood.

The antigens of these receptors remain unknown. From the 5' RACE reads, TCRdb called clonotypes with MiXCR, one entry per CDR3 protein. Among under 150,000 distinct CDR3 sequences listed, approximately 17% were seen once. Source material: blood, either unsorted or a sorted T cell fraction (not recorded which). These TCRs come from a male donor with ankylosing spondylitis.

This chain connects TRBV9 to TRBJ2-7, with 9 positions matching TRBD2. With 4 bases clipped from V and 6 bases from J, the junction kept 14 bases outside the gene matches. Germline V gives CDR1 SGDLS, CDR2 YYNGEE. The CDR3 covers 16 residues. The CDR3 DNA sequence: TGTGCCAGCAGCCCCCGCGGGAGTAGCGGGAGTCCCGAGCAGTACTTC. Translating gives CASSPRGSSGSPEQYF.

This clonotype was observed a handful of times. The chain employs TRBV4-1 and TRBJ2-5; tentatively, D is TRBD1 or TRBD2 (5 bases each). The germline CDR1 and CDR2 sequences are MGHRA and YSYEKL. The CDR3 has 15 residues. V dropped 0 bases and J dropped 1 base, with 9 bases sitting between them. CDR3 sequence: CASSQDRGVQETQYF. In nucleotides, the CDR3 is TGCGCCAGCAGCCAAGATCGAGGGGTCCAAGAGACCCAGTACTTC.

The rearrangement uses TRBV27 and TRBJ2-1; D is possibly TRBD2 (5 bases). The V gene's germline CDR1 is MNHEY and CDR2 SMNVEV (reference sequence). The CDR3 loop spans 11 amino acids. Trimming stripped 4 bases from V and 10 bases from J, with 8 bases between. CDR3 in amino acids: CASSSGSEQFF. The CDR3 nucleotides read TGTGCCAGCAGTTCTGGGAGCGAGCAGTTCTTC.

This clonotype was seen a handful of times. The chain couples TRBV7-2 to TRBJ2-2; tentative D call: TRBD2 (6 bases). Germline-derived CDR1 and CDR2 are SGHTA and FQGNSA. V shed 5 bases and J shed 5 bases, with 18 bases lying between them. The CDR3 consists of 16 residues. The CDR3 nucleotides are TGTGCCAGCAGCCCAGACGTCGGGGGATTAACCGGGGAGCTGTTTTTT. This encodes CASSPDVGGLTGELFF. Variable domain in full (rest from reference TRBV7-2 and TRBJ2-2): GAGVSQSPSNKVTEKGKDVELRCDPISGHTALYWYRQSLGQGLEFLIYFQGNSAPDKSGLPSDRFSAERTGGSVSTLTIQRTQQEDSAVYLCASSPDVGGLTGELFFGEGSRLTVL.

The rearrangement joins TRBV27 to TRBJ2-1; 10 nucleotides match TRBD2. V gave up 2 bases and J gave up 5 bases; unmatched junction bases: 0. CDR3 length: 14 residues. From germline, CDR1 is MNHEY and CDR2 SMNVEV (reference sequence). CDR3 coding DNA: TGTGCCAGCAGTTTAACTAGCGGGGACAATGAGCAGTTCTTC. This gives the protein CASSLTSGDNEQFF.

This clonotype was seen more than once but under ten times. This chain connects TRBV6-2 or TRBV6-3 to TRBJ2-2, with D possibly matching TRBD2 (5 bases). Trimming left V 7 bases short and J 4 bases short, with 10 bases between. The CDR3 consists of 13 residues. Germline lookup yields CDR1 MNHEY and CDR2 SVGEGT. This chain's CDR3 is CASNLAGTGELFF. DNA of the CDR3: TGTGCCAGCAACCTAGCCGGCACCGGGGAGCTGTTTTTT.

J is TRBJ2-7 and V is TRBV2; maybe TRBD2 (6 bases). The CDR3 covers 15 residues. The V and J ends lost 5 bases and 0 bases respectively, with 14 bases between them. Germline lookup yields CDR1 SNHLY and CDR2 FYNNEI. CDR3 nucleotides: TGTGCCAGCAGTCGGGACTTCCTAAGCTCCTACGAGCAGTACTTC. Translation gives CASSRDFLSSYEQYF.

This clonotype was seen a few times. The rearrangement links TRBV28 to TRBJ2-3, with 12 bases fitting TRBD2. The CDR3 consists of 15 residues. J was trimmed by 6 bases and V by 6 bases; bases with no gene match: 7. Germline V gives CDR1 MDHEN, CDR2 SYDVKM. The CDR3 region has the DNA TGTGCCAGCAGACTCGGACTAGCGGGAAGGGATACGCAGTATTTT. It codes for CASRLGLAGRDTQYF.

This clonotype occurred a few times. The V call is TRBV4-1, the J call TRBJ1-2, with TRBD1 identical over 7 bases. CDR1 and CDR2 (germline): MGHRA, YSYEKL. J lost 5 bases, V lost 0 bases, and 3 bases had no gene match. This CDR3 region has 14 residues. The CDR3 DNA reads as TGCGCCAGCAGCCAAGATGCAGGGGGGTATGGCTACACCTTC. This encodes CASSQDAGGYGYTF.

The chain joins TRBV18 to TRBJ2-7; D possibly corresponds to TRBD1 (5 bases). V dropped 3 bases and J dropped 0 bases, with 12 bases sitting between them. This CDR3 spans 15 amino acids. Germline V gene lookup returns CDR1 KGHSH and CDR2 LQKENI. In DNA, the CDR3 is TGTGCCAGCTCACCTGAGGACATACTCTCCTACGAGCAGTACTTC. Its protein is CASSPEDILSYEQYF.

The table lists this clonotype with a few counts. The chain uses TRBV28 and TRBJ2-1; D uncertain. The CDR3 is 13 amino acids. With 2 bases removed from V and 4 bases from J, the gap between germline ends came to 6 bases. Looked up from germline, CDR1 is MDHEN and CDR2 is SYDVKM. The CDR3 region is CASSLVRYNEQFF. The CDR3 nucleotides read TGTGCCAGCAGTTTAGTGAGATACAATGAGCAGTTCTTC.